Listed below are T cell receptor beta chains from one sample, sequenced in a study of shared clonotypes between healthy human individuals. Some clones are missing from TCRdb's copy, which holds only in-frame ones; the method was immunoSEQ multiplex PCR. This sample has 700,000 to 950,000 clones, with around 96% found just once. The sample comprised naive CD8+ T cells sorted from blood. These receptors originate from a man aged 30-40 years in good health. Both conserved end residues are part of each CDR3. D genes are given only for firm matches. Size is omitted from some rows. Given values are once, few, many or a class for expanded clones.

NA	TRBV28	12	TRBJ2-7	NA	CASSMPRIEQYF	TGTGCCAGCAGTATGCCCCGGATCGAGCAGTACTTC
TRBD2	TRBV28	15	TRBJ2-7	NA	CASSLLAGGGSEQYF	TGTGCCAGCAGTTTATTGGCGGGAGGGGGTAGCGAGCAGTACTTC
NA	TRBV29-1	13	TRBJ2-7	NA	CSVEDNNRVEQYF	TGCAGCGTTGAAGACAACAACAGGGTTGAGCAGTACTTC
TRBD2	TRBV5-5	18	TRBJ2-3	NA	CASSLYAGGGISTDTQYF	TGTGCCAGCAGCTTGTACGCGGGAGGAGGTATTAGCACAGATACGCAGTATTTT
NA	TRBV27	15	TRBJ2-1	NA	CASSSGTSPYNEQFF	TGTGCCAGCAGTTCCGGGACAAGTCCCTACAATGAGCAGTTCTTC
TRBD2	TRBV7-9	15	TRBJ2-1	NA	CASSTRLAGIDEQFF	TGTGCCAGCAGCACGAGACTAGCGGGAATAGATGAGCAGTTCTTC
NA	TRBV5-5	17	TRBJ1-4	once	CASSHRDIERTNEKLFF	TGTGCCAGCAGCCACAGGGACATCGAGAGAACTAATGAAAAACTGTTTTTT
NA	TRBV10-2	12	TRBJ2-7	NA	CASSLQGYEQYF	TGCGCCAGCAGCCTCCAGGGCTACGAGCAGTACTTC
NA	TRBV27	14	TRBJ1-4	NA	CASSLQGANEKLFF	TGTGCCAGCAGTTTACAGGGTGCTAATGAAAAACTGTTTTTT
NA	TRBV9	15	TRBJ2-3	NA	CASSVGGVRQDTQYF	TGTGCCAGCAGCGTAGGGGGAGTTCGTCAAGATACGCAGTATTTT
NA	TRBV11-2	13	TRBJ2-4	NA	CASRGLAKNIQYF	TGTGCCAGCCGAGGGTTGGCCAAAAACATTCAGTACTTC
TRBD1	TRBV29-1	16	TRBJ2-1	NA	CSVVGLGQGTYNEQFF	TGCAGCGTTGTTGGGTTGGGACAGGGAACCTACAATGAGCAGTTCTTC
NA	TRBV7-3	14	TRBJ2-2	NA	CASSLEGNTGELFF	TGTGCCAGCAGCTTGGAGGGGAACACCGGGGAGCTGTTTTTT
NA	TRBV29-1	13	TRBJ2-7	NA	CSVGRLRPYEQYF	TGCAGCGTTGGGCGGTTACGCCCCTACGAGCAGTACTTC
NA	TRBV9	15	TRBJ2-1	NA	CASGLLGGSNNEQFF	TGTGCCAGCGGGTTGCTTGGGGGGTCGAACAATGAGCAGTTCTTC
NA	TRBV7-9	14	TRBJ2-1	NA	CASQNQLSYNEQFF	TGTGCCAGCCAAAACCAGCTTTCCTACAATGAGCAGTTCTTC
NA	TRBV2	13	TRBJ2-2	once	CASSQMGTGELFF	TGTGCCAGCAGCCAAATGGGTACCGGGGAGCTGTTTTTT
NA	TRBV29-1	12	TRBJ1-1	NA	CSVGLSNTEAFF	TGCAGCGTTGGGCTCTCGAACACTGAAGCTTTCTTT
NA	TRBV18	16	TRBJ2-7	NA	CASSPYVKINSYEQYF	TGTGCCAGCTCACCATACGTCAAAATTAACTCCTACGAGCAGTACTTC
TRBD2	TRBV18	15	TRBJ2-2	NA	CASSPKRDHTGELFF	TGTGCCAGCTCACCTAAGCGGGATCACACCGGGGAGCTGTTTTTT
TRBD1	TRBV7-9	14	TRBJ2-7	NA	CASSPTGVSHEQYF	TGTGCCAGCAGCCCGACAGGGGTATCCCACGAGCAGTACTTC
NA	TRBV19	12	TRBJ2-1	NA	CASNSDHLEQFF	TGTGCCAGTAACTCGGACCATCTTGAGCAGTTCTTC
NA	TRBV7-8	15	TRBJ2-7	once	CASSLLLGGDYEQYF	TGTGCCAGCAGCTTATTACTGGGTGGTGACTACGAGCAGTACTTC
NA	TRBV21-1	15	TRBJ2-5	NA	CASSSRTGDLKTQYF	TGTGCCAGCAGCTCCCGGACAGGGGACCTCAAGACCCAGTACTTC
TRBD2	TRBV14	15	TRBJ2-7	NA	CASSLLSGASYEQYF	TGTGCCAGCAGCCTTCTTAGCGGGGCTTCCTACGAGCAGTACTTC
NA	TRBV7-3	14	TRBJ2-3	NA	CASSLGGTADTQYF	TGTGCCAGCAGCTTAGGGGGAACCGCAGATACGCAGTATTTT
TRBD1	TRBV27	16	TRBJ1-5	NA	CASSPSTGDSNQPQHF	TGTGCCAGCAGTCCCTCGACAGGGGATAGCAATCAGCCCCAGCATTTT
TRBD1	TRBV7-8	16	TRBJ2-1	NA	CASSLSGGHFYNEQFF	TGTGCCAGCAGCTTATCAGGGGGACACTTCTACAATGAGCAGTTCTTC
NA	TRBV28	14	TRBJ2-7	once	CASIPRRAAYEQYF	TGTGCCAGCATCCCAAGGAGGGCAGCCTACGAGCAGTACTTC
NA	TRBV7-9	12	TRBJ2-3	NA	CASSVLGDTQYF	TGTGCCAGCAGCGTTCTAGGGGATACGCAGTATTTT
NA	TRBV10-3	15	TRBJ2-7	NA	CAISESSLAYYEQYF	TGTGCCATCAGTGAGTCGAGTTTGGCCTATTACGAGCAGTACTTC
TRBD2	TRBV19	16	TRBJ2-7	once	CASSPGLGGYSYEQYF	TGTGCCAGTAGCCCGGGACTAGGAGGTTATTCCTACGAGCAGTACTTC
NA	TRBV9	11	TRBJ1-2	NA	CASSAGSGYTF	TGTGCCAGCAGCGCAGGGTCTGGCTACACCTTC
TRBD1	TRBV5-4	15	TRBJ2-1	NA	CASSPQTGKENEQFF	TGTGCCAGCAGCCCCCAGACAGGGAAGGAAAATGAGCAGTTCTTC